Presented here are 9 T cell receptor beta chains from one specimen sequenced in a study of human T cells and chemical hapten exposure. Using its own MiXCR run on the RACE reads, TCRdb lists one record per CDR3 protein. The data contain a few hundred thousand distinct CDR3 sequences, roughly 7.4% of them singletons. The time point was: pre-sensitization, week 0. Treatment described: therapeutic diphenylcyclopropenone sensitization with weekly scalp DPC. The sample was whole blood, taken in connection with sensitization to the hapten diphenylcyclopropenone (DPC). The source is a man between 18 and 29 years old with alopecia areata. Some clones in this sample may be carry-over from other donors' samples.

The sample holds a few counts of this clonotype. The chain has TRBV7-2 and TRBJ2-5, with D perhaps TRBD1 (5 bases). V was trimmed by 2 bases and J by 2 bases, leaving 9 bases between them. The CDR3 covers 14 residues. The germline CDR1 and CDR2 sequences are SGHTA and FQGNSA. The CDR3 DNA sequence: TGTGCCAGCAGCTTATGGCAGGGTCAAGAGACCCAGTACTTC. Protein: CASSLWQGQETQYF.

This clonotype was seen ten or more times. V usage is TRBV5-1 and J usage is TRBJ1-6; D gene unclear. The germline V and J ends were trimmed by 0 bases and 3 bases, with 7 bases remaining between them. The CDR3 extends over 15 amino acids. Germline lookup yields CDR1 SGHRS and CDR2 YFSETQ. For the CDR3, the DNA is TGCGCCAGCAGCTTGGGTGAGATCTATAATTCACCCCTCCACTTT. This translates into CASSLGEIYNSPLHF.

This clonotype was seen ten or more times. V and J are TRBV29-1 and TRBJ2-2; no clear D. Germline V gene lookup returns CDR1 SQVTM and CDR2 ANQGSEA. Trimming left V 4 bases short and J 1 base short, with 10 bases between. This CDR3 contains 14 residues. The CDR3 DNA sequence: TGCAGCGTTGCCCCGCGACTGAACACCGGGGAGCTGTTTTTT. This translates into CSVAPRLNTGELFF.

The V and J genes are TRBV11-3 and TRBJ1-3; D is uncertain. The CDR3 contains 14 residues. Germline lookup yields CDR1 SGHNT and CDR2 YENEEA. The V end was cut by 3 bases, the J end by 2 bases, with 8 bases between. The CDR3: CASSLSRAGNTIYF. For the CDR3, the DNA is TGTGCCAGCAGCTTGAGTCGAGCTGGAAACACCATATATTTT.

This clonotype showed up just a few times. The chain has TRBV4-1 and TRBJ2-1; possibly TRBD2 for D (6 bases). CDR1 is MGHRA and CDR2 is YSYEKL in the germline V gene. The V end was cut by 2 bases, the J end by 10 bases, with 15 bases between. The CDR3 consists of 14 residues. The CDR3 DNA follows: TGCGCCAGCAGCCAAAATCCTTTTGGGGGGGAGCAGTTCTTC. It codes for CASSQNPFGGEQFF.

A few counts support this clonotype. The J gene is TRBJ1-1, the V gene TRBV3-1, with TRBD1 as a possible D gene (6 bases). The V gene lost 4 bases and the J gene lost 4 bases, with 16 bases spanning the gap. The CDR3 runs to 15 residues. Germline CDR1 LGHDT, CDR2 YNNKEL (reference sequence). The CDR3 protein is CASSPRGTWGTEAFF. The CDR3 bases are TGTGCCAGCAGCCCAAGGGGGACTTGGGGCACTGAAGCTTTCTTT.

The rearrangement uses TRBV5-5 and TRBJ2-3; 10 nucleotides match TRBD2. CDR1 is SGHKS, CDR2 YYEKEE, per germline (reference sequence). J was trimmed by 4 bases and V by 1 base; bases with no gene match: 12. CDR3 length equals 18 residues. The CDR3 region is CASSLTSGASLGADTQYF. The DNA for the CDR3 is TGTGCCAGCAGCTTGACTAGCGGGGCGTCCTTGGGCGCAGATACGCAGTATTTT.

The gene calls are TRBV7-9 and TRBJ2-3; TRBD2 matches at 7 bases. Germline V gene data show CDR1 as SEHNR and CDR2 as FQNEAQ (reference sequence). J lost 7 bases, V lost 2 bases, and 12 bases had no gene match. The CDR3 length is 16 residues. CDR3: CASSLPSSGVWNTQYF. The CDR3 DNA reads TGTGCCAGCAGCTTACCCTCGAGCGGGGTATGGAATACGCAGTATTTT.

The table lists this clonotype with a few counts. The chain is built from TRBV11-2 and TRBJ1-5; D call uncertain. CDR1 is SGHAT and CDR2 is FQNNGV in the germline V gene. The CDR3 is 14 residues long. Trimming stripped 1 base from V and 8 bases from J, with 12 bases between. The chain's CDR3 is CASSLGGSHEPQHF. The DNA of the CDR3 is TGTGCCAGCAGCTTAGGTGGATCTCATGAGCCCCAGCATTTT.